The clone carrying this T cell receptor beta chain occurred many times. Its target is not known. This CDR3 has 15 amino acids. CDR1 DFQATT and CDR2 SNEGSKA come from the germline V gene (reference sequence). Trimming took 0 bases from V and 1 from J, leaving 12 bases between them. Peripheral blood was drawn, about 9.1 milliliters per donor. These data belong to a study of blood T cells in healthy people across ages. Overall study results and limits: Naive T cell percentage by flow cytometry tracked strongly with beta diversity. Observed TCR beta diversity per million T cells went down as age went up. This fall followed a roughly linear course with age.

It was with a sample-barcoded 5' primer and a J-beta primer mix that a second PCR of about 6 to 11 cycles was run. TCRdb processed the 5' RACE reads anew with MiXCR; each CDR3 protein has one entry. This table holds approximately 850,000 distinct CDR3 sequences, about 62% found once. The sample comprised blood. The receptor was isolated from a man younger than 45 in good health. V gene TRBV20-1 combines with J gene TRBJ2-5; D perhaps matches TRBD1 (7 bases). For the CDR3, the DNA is TGCAGTGCTAGAGACGGAGGGGGCTCCCAAGAGACCCAGTACTTC. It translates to CSARDGGGSQETQYF.